This TCR beta chain is drawn from a study of CD8 T cells in ankylosing spondylitis. Study-level points and caveats: One TCR beta motif, made up of under ten highly homologous variants, appeared characteristic of ankylosing spondylitis blood. From matched ankylosing spondylitis synovial fluid, disease-linked clones were reportedly recovered at significantly enriched levels. CD8+ disease-linked clones were present at relatively low frequencies in blood.

In germline, CDR1 is ENHRY, CDR2 SYGVKD. There are 15 residues in the CDR3. With V trimmed by 6 bases and J by 5 bases, 10 bases remained unmatched. Libraries of TCR beta came from quantitative 5'-RACE with molecular barcodes. A single record per CDR3 protein comes from TCRdb applying MiXCR to the 5' RACE reads. The sample consists of 200,000 to 300,000 distinct CDR3 sequences, over 30% of them appearing once. As for this clonotype: Its antigen is undetermined.

The TCR was taken from a male donor with ankylosing spondylitis or in good health (not recorded which). The chain carries TRBV10-3 and TRBJ2-5; 9 nucleotides agree with TRBD1. The sample was blood, either unsorted or a sorted T cell fraction (not recorded which). CDR3 protein: CAIRAPGQGSETQYF. In DNA, the CDR3 is TGTGCCATCAGAGCCCCGGGACAGGGCTCGGAGACCCAGTACTTC.